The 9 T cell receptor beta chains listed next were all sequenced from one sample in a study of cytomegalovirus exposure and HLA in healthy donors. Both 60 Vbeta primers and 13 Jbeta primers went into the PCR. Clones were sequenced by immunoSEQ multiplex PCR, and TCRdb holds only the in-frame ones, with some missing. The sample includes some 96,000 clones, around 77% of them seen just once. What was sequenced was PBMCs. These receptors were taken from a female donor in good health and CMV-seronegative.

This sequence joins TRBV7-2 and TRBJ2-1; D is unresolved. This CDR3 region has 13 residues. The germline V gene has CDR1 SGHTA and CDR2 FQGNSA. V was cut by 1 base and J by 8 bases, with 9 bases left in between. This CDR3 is CASSLELDDEQFF. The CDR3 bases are TGTGCCAGCAGCTTAGAGCTAGATGATGAGCAGTTCTTC.

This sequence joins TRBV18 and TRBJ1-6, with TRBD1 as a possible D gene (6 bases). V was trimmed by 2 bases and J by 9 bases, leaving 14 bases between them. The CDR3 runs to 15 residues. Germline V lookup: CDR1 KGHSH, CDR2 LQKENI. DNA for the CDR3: TGTGCCAGCTCACCATTACAGGGCATGGGTTCACCCCTCCACTTT. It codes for CASSPLQGMGSPLHF.

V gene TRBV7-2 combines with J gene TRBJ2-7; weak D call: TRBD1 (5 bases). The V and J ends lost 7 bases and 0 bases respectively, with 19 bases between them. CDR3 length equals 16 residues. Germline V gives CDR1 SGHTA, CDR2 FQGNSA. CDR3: CASTLIRQSSSYEQYF. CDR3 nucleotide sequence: TGTGCCAGCACCCTCATACGACAGAGTAGCTCCTACGAGCAGTACTTC.

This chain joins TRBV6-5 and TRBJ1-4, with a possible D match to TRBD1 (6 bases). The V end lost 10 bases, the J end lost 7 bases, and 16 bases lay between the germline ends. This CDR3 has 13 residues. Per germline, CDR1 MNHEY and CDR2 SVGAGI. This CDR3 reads CAISRDMGEKLFF. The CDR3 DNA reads TGTGCCATCTCCCGGGACATGGGTGAAAAACTGTTTTTT.

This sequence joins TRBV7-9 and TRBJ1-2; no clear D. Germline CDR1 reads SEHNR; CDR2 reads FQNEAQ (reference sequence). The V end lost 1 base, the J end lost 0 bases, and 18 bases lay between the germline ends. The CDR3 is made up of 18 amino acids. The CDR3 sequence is CASSLGPILFLANYGYTF. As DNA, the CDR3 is TGTGCCAGCAGCTTAGGCCCTATATTGTTCCTTGCTAACTATGGCTACACCTTC.

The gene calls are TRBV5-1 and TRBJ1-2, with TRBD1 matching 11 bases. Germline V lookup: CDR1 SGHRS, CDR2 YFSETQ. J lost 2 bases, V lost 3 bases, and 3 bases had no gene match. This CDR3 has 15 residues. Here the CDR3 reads CASSSGQGGNYGYTF. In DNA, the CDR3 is TGCGCCAGCAGCTCGGGACAGGGGGGAAACTATGGCTACACCTTC.

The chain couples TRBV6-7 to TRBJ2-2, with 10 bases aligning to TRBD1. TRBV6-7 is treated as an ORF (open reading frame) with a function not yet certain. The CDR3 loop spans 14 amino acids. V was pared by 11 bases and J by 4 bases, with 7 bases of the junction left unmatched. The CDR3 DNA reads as TGTGCCTCGTTGGGACAGGGGATCACCGGGGAGCTGTTTTTT. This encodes CASLGQGITGELFF.

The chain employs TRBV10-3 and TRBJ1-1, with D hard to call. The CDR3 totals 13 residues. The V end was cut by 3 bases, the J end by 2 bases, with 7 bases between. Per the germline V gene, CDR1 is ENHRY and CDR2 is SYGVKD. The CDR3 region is CAISDGINTEAFF. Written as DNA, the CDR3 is TGTGCCATCAGTGACGGGATTAACACTGAAGCTTTCTTT.

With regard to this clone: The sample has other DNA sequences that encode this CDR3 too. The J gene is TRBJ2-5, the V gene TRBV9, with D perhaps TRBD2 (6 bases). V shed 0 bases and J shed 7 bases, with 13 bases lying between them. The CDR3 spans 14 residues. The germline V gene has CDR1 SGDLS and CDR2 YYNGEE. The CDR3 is CASSVGSQGGTQYF. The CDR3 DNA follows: TGTGCCAGCAGCGTAGGCTCCCAGGGAGGGACCCAGTACTTC.